A single sample gave rise to the 24 T cell receptor beta chains below, sequenced in a study of cytomegalovirus exposure and HLA in healthy donors. PCR involved 60 Vbeta and 13 Jbeta primers. Some clones are missing from TCRdb's copy, which holds only in-frame ones; the method was immunoSEQ multiplex PCR. The sample has 110,000 or so clones, around 77% seen once. What was sequenced was PBMCs. These receptors were collected from a man aged 50 to 60 in good health and CMV-seropositive.

This clone turned up a few times. The chain links TRBV2 to TRBJ1-1; D is perhaps TRBD1 (6 bases). V dropped 6 bases and J dropped 7 bases, with 15 bases sitting between them. The CDR3 sequence is 13 residues long. Per the germline V gene, CDR1 is SNHLY and CDR2 is FYNNEI. CDR3 nucleotide sequence: TGTGCCAGCAGCGGCTCTTGGACAGTTGAAGCTTTCTTT. Translation: CASSGSWTVEAFF. Full variable domain (remainder filled in from reference TRBV2 and TRBJ1-1): EPEVTQTPSHQVTQMGQEVILRCVPISNHLYFYWYRQILGQKVEFLVSFYNNEISEKSEIFDDQFSVERPDGSNFTLKIRSTKLEDSAMYFCASSGSWTVEAFFGQGTRLTVV.

This rearrangement joins TRBV7-6 to TRBJ2-7; tentative D call: TRBD2 (5 bases). Trimming stripped 5 bases from V and 6 bases from J, with 14 bases between. The CDR3 length is 13 residues. CDR1 and CDR2 (germline): SGHVS, FNYEAQ. The CDR3 DNA reads TGTGCCAGCAGCGCCTCCGGGAAGGCCGAGCAGTACTTC. This sequence encodes CASSASGKAEQYF.

The gene calls are TRBV2 and TRBJ1-3, with D possibly matching TRBD1 (6 bases). The CDR3 spans 16 residues. Trimming took 8 bases from V and 0 from J, leaving 17 bases between them. Per the germline V gene, CDR1 is SNHLY and CDR2 is FYNNEI. The CDR3 sequence: CASRWGGLYSGNTIYF. CDR3 DNA: TGTGCCAGCCGTTGGGGGGGCCTCTACTCTGGAAACACCATATATTTT.

This clone was recorded once. The genes are TRBV10-3 and TRBJ1-2, with no clear D. This CDR3 region has 13 residues. V was shortened by 1 base and J by 4 bases, with 7 bases between the two germline ends. CDR1 is ENHRY, CDR2 SYGVKD, per germline. In DNA, the CDR3 is TGTGCCATCAGTGAGTTGGGCTCCTATGGCTACACCTTC. This encodes CAISELGSYGYTF.

This clone turned up a few times. The genes are TRBV4-1 and TRBJ2-5; 9 nucleotides align to TRBD2. With 0 bases clipped from V and 4 bases from J, the junction kept 15 bases outside the gene matches. Germline assignment: CDR1 MGHRA and CDR2 YSYEKL. The CDR3 covers 19 residues. The CDR3 DNA follows: TGCGCCAGCAGCCAAGATAGAAGTAGCGGGGGAACCGTCGGAGAGACCCAGTACTTC. Amino acid sequence: CASSQDRSSGGTVGETQYF.

The sample holds one count of this clone. The rearrangement uses TRBV6-1 and TRBJ2-1; 10 bases align to TRBD2. The CDR3 covers 15 residues. V dropped 3 bases and J dropped 5; count of bases not matched to a gene: 4. The germline gives CDR1 MNHNS, CDR2 SASEGT. The chain's CDR3 is CASSDSGGINNEQFF. The CDR3 nucleotides are TGTGCCAGCAGTGATAGCGGGGGGATCAACAATGAGCAGTTCTTC.

The V call is TRBV5-4, the J call TRBJ1-6; 7 positions agree with TRBD1. CDR1 and CDR2 (germline): SGHNT, YYREEE (reference sequence). Unmatched junction bases numbered 8, after V lost 5 bases and J lost 0 bases. CDR3 length: 17 amino acids. The CDR3 sequence: CASRPTGPSSYNSPLHF. For the CDR3, the DNA is TGTGCCAGCAGGCCGACAGGGCCCAGCTCCTATAATTCACCCCTCCACTTT.

This chain joins TRBV6-1 and TRBJ2-7; perhaps TRBD2 as D (6 bases). V gave up 1 base and J gave up 12 bases, with 10 bases separating them. The germline gives CDR1 MNHNS, CDR2 SASEGT. This CDR3 spans 11 amino acids. The CDR3 protein is CASSEGGVTYF. For the CDR3, the DNA is TGTGCCAGCAGTGAAGGGGGGGTAACGTACTTC.

The V gene is TRBV10-1, the J gene TRBJ1-1, with D tentatively TRBD1 (5 bases). Germline CDR1 and CDR2: WNHNN and SYGVQD (reference sequence). V lost 4 bases and J 0 bases, leaving 9 bases between the germline ends. This CDR3 is built from 14 residues. CDR3 nucleotide sequence: TGCGCCAGCAGTGCGGGGGATGTGAACACTGAAGCTTTCTTT. Translation: CASSAGDVNTEAFF.

The chain has TRBV7-3 and TRBJ2-3, with D maybe TRBD2 (7 bases). V lost 1 base and J lost 6, with 14 bases in between. The CDR3 has 15 residues. In germline, CDR1 is SGHTA, CDR2 FQGTGA. The CDR3 loop reads CASSLSGGGGDTQYF. The CDR3 DNA follows: TGTGCCAGCAGCTTAAGCGGGGGCGGCGGGGATACGCAGTATTTT.

V usage is TRBV19 and J usage is TRBJ2-3, with TRBD2 as a possible D gene (5 bases). The CDR3 length is 11 residues. Germline V lookup: CDR1 LNHDA, CDR2 SQIVND (reference sequence). V was shortened by 8 bases and J by 10 bases, with 13 bases between the two germline ends. CDR3 protein: CASGTLEPQYF. The CDR3 DNA reads TGTGCCAGTGGAACACTAGAACCGCAGTATTTT.

This chain connects TRBV2 to TRBJ1-4, with D maybe TRBD1 (6 bases). The germline V and J ends were trimmed by 8 bases and 7 bases, with 14 bases remaining between them. The germline gives CDR1 SNHLY, CDR2 FYNNEI. The CDR3 has 13 residues. The CDR3 sequence: CASAGGRGEKLFF. CDR3 DNA sequence: TGTGCCAGCGCCGGGGGGCGGGGTGAAAAACTGTTTTTT.

V is TRBV29-1 and J is TRBJ2-5; the D gene is possibly TRBD1 (6 bases). Gene TRBJ2-7 matches the end of the DNA better, so the J call may be wrong. Germline V CDR1 and CDR2: SQVTM, ANQGSEA. The length of the CDR3 is 14 residues. The CDR3: CSVHLVATGYEQYF. The DNA for the CDR3 is TGCAGCGTTCACTTGGTTGCCACAGGGTACGAGCAGTACTTC.

The rearrangement uses TRBV18 and TRBJ1-3; a possible D gene is TRBD1 (6 bases). Trimming cost V 5 bases and J 0 bases, with 11 bases left between them. This CDR3 has 15 residues. Looked up from germline, CDR1 is KGHSH and CDR2 is LQKENI. The CDR3 protein is CASSDRDISGNTIYF. DNA for the CDR3: TGTGCCAGCTCAGACCGGGACATCTCTGGAAACACCATATATTTT.

The chain is built from TRBV30 and TRBJ2-2; TRBD2 is a possible D gene (5 bases). Per the germline V gene, CDR1 is GTSNPN and CDR2 is SVGIG (reference sequence). V lost 4 bases, J lost 2 bases, and 8 bases lay in between. The CDR3 extends over 13 amino acids. The DNA for the CDR3 is TGTGCCTGGAACGGACTTAACACCGGGGAGCTGTTTTTT. Amino acids: CAWNGLNTGELFF.

The chain is built from TRBV19 and TRBJ1-1; 12 bases fit TRBD1. V shed 1 base, J shed 4 bases, and the junction held 10 bases outside the gene matches. This CDR3 comprises 18 residues. Germline loops: CDR1 LNHDA, CDR2 SQIVND (reference sequence). CDR3 sequence reads: CASSIGGGTGGSSTEAFF. In nucleotides, the CDR3 is TGTGCCAGTAGTATAGGTGGGGGGACAGGGGGCTCCAGCACTGAAGCTTTCTTT.

This clone was picked up a small number of times. The chain recombines TRBV30 with TRBJ1-2; the D gene is possibly TRBD1 (5 bases). The CDR3 has 17 residues. Germline V gives CDR1 GTSNPN, CDR2 SVGIG (reference sequence). V was cut by 7 bases and J by 0 bases, with 24 bases left in between. The CDR3, as DNA: TGTGCCTCCCCCGGCAGGGAACAGATTAATTCTAACTATGGCTACACCTTC. It translates to CASPGREQINSNYGYTF.

V usage is TRBV6-5 and J usage is TRBJ2-7; 7 nucleotides line up with TRBD2. The CDR3 consists of 15 residues. Per germline, CDR1 MNHEY and CDR2 SVGAGI. With V trimmed by 3 bases and J by 4 bases, 9 bases remained unmatched. CDR3 loop: CASSYSSSGGYEQYF. DNA for the CDR3: TGTGCCAGCAGTTATTCGTCTAGCGGTGGTTACGAGCAGTACTTC.

The chain couples TRBV29-1 to TRBJ1-2, with 11 bases identical to TRBD1. The CDR3 extends over 14 amino acids. V was clipped by 6 bases and J by 8 bases; unmatched bases: 11. Germline CDR1 reads SQVTM; CDR2 reads ANQGSEA. CDR3 DNA sequence: TGCAGCGTCCTGTGGACAGGGGGCGCGATGGGCTACACCTTC. It yields the protein CSVLWTGGAMGYTF.

The chain carries TRBV29-1 and TRBJ2-3, with a possible D match to TRBD1 (5 bases). The V end lost 7 bases, the J end lost 4 bases, and 18 bases lay between the germline ends. This CDR3 has 14 residues. In germline, CDR1 is SQVTM, CDR2 ANQGSEA. The CDR3 loop reads CSAAQGSLSDTQYF. CDR3 nucleotides: TGCAGCGCCGCCCAGGGATCACTTTCAGATACGCAGTATTTT.

The chain combines TRBV10-2 with TRBJ2-5; D ambiguous. This CDR3 contains 14 residues. V shed 4 bases and J shed 5 bases, with 14 bases lying between them. Germline CDR1 is WSHSY and CDR2 is SAAADI. CDR3 coding DNA: TGCGCCAGCAGTGCCCCGGCGGTAGCCGAGACCCAGTACTTC. Amino acid sequence: CASSAPAVAETQYF.

A word on this clone: Additional DNA sequences in this sample encode the identical CDR3. The chain combines TRBV20-1 with TRBJ1-4, with D possibly matching TRBD1 (5 bases). The germline V and J ends were trimmed by 2 bases and 8 bases, with 6 bases remaining between them. CDR3 length: 11 amino acids. CDR1 is DFQATT, CDR2 SNEGSKA, per germline (reference sequence). Here the CDR3 DNA reads TGCAGTGCTAGACGGGGGGAAAAACTGTTTTTT. Translating it yields CSARRGEKLFF.

The chain couples TRBV28 to TRBJ2-7; the D gene is possibly TRBD2 (6 bases). The germline V gene has CDR1 MDHEN and CDR2 SYDVKM. The V and J ends lost 10 bases and 4 bases respectively, with 11 bases between them. This CDR3 is built from 11 residues. CDR3 sequence: CATHGGYEQYF. The CDR3 coding sequence is TGTGCCACGCACGGGGGTTACGAGCAGTACTTC. Full variable domain (missing parts from reference TRBV28 and TRBJ2-7): DVKVTQSSRYLVKRTGEKVFLECVQDMDHENMFWYRQDPGLGLRLIYFSYDVKMKEKGDIPEGYSVSREKKERFSLILESASTNQTSMYLCATHGGYEQYFGPGTRLTVT.

The chain carries TRBV6-1 and TRBJ2-7; possibly TRBD2 for D (6 bases). The germline gives CDR1 MNHNS, CDR2 SASEGT. With 7 bases removed from V and 3 bases from J, the gap between germline ends came to 19 bases. The CDR3 covers 15 residues. The CDR3 region is CASTLLRGMGYEQYF. The CDR3, as DNA: TGTGCCAGCACTTTACTACGGGGGATGGGCTACGAGCAGTACTTC.